This note documents a single TCR beta chain sequence. The antigen is not known. Time point specified: cycle 4 day 1 (C4D1), after five to seven weeks of nivolumab. Exposure to brentuximab vedotin varied, and each patient had relapsed following autologous stem cell transplantation. Some clones are missing from TCRdb's copy, which holds only in-frame ones; the method was immunoSEQ multiplex PCR. Of about 39,000 clones listed, roughly 78% are singletons. The sample is drawn from a study of PD-1 blockade in classical Hodgkin lymphoma. Study-level findings and limits: Baseline diversity in complete responders resembled that of newly diagnosed patients. Newly diagnosed patients were said to have less baseline TCR diversity than healthy donors did.

Looked up from germline, CDR1 is SGHDT and CDR2 is YYEEEE. The V end was cut by 4 bases, the J end by 3 bases, with 9 bases between. CDR3 length: 13 amino acids. The chain couples TRBV5-6 to TRBJ2-3, with D unresolved. This specimen was peripheral blood mononuclear cells (PBMCs), taken before the fourth cycle of nivolumab. This clonotype originated in a human donor with classical Hodgkin lymphoma. The CDR3 DNA reads as TGTGCCAGCAGCGCGGCTTTTACAGATACGCAGTATTTT. The encoded protein is CASSAAFTDTQYF.